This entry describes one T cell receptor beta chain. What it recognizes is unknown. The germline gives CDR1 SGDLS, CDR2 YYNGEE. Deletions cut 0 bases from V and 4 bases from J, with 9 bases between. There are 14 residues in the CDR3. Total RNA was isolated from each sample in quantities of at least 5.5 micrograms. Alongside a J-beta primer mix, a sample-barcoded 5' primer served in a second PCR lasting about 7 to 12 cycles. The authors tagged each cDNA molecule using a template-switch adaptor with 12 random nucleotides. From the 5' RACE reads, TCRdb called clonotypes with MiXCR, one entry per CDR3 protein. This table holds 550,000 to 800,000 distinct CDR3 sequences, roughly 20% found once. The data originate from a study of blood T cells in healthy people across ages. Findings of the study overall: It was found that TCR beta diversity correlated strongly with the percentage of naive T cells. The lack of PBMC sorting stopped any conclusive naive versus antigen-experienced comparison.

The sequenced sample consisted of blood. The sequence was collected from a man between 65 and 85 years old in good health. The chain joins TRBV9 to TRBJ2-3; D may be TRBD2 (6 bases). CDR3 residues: CASSVVGDSDTQYF. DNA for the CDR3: TGTGCCAGCAGCGTAGTAGGGGACTCAGATACGCAGTATTTT. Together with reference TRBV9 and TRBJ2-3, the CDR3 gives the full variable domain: DSGVTQTPKHLITATGQRVTLRCSPRSGDLSVYWYQQSLDQGLQFLIQYYNGEERAKGNILERFSAQQFPDLHSELNLSSLELGDSALYFCASSVVGDSDTQYFGPGTRLTVL.